This record covers a single T cell receptor beta chain. What it recognizes is unknown. Study conclusions and caveats: Whole repertoires were not studied in the larger cohort, only one V-J beta rearrangement. Tumor memory CD4+ T cell TCR gene usage clustered with blood and lymph node memory CD4+ cells and lymph node naive CD4+ cells. Tumor-infiltrating Treg TCR alpha and beta sequences overlapped most with tumor naive CD4+ T cells, then blood naive.

After constant-region reverse-primer amplification, full-length variable regions underwent semi-nested PCR with Nested Universal Primer A. TCRdb analysed the 5' RACE reads with MiXCR anew, one entry per CDR3 protein. Of roughly 44,000 distinct CDR3 sequences listed, approximately 31% are singletons. Germline assignment: CDR1 LGHNT and CDR2 FRNRAP. This CDR3 region has 17 residues. V was pared by 1 base and J by 6 bases, with 19 bases between. Input material: memory CD4+ T cells sorted from a lymph node. Subset specified: memory CD4+ T cells, CD4+CD45RO+CD25-. The receptor's source is a female donor with breast cancer. The rearrangement uses TRBV12-5 and TRBJ2-1; TRBD1 or TRBD2 may be the D gene (5 bases each). The CDR3 spells CASGLGANTRGPNEQFF. As DNA, the CDR3 is TGTGCTAGTGGTTTGGGTGCAAACACGAGGGGACCCAATGAGCAGTTCTTC.